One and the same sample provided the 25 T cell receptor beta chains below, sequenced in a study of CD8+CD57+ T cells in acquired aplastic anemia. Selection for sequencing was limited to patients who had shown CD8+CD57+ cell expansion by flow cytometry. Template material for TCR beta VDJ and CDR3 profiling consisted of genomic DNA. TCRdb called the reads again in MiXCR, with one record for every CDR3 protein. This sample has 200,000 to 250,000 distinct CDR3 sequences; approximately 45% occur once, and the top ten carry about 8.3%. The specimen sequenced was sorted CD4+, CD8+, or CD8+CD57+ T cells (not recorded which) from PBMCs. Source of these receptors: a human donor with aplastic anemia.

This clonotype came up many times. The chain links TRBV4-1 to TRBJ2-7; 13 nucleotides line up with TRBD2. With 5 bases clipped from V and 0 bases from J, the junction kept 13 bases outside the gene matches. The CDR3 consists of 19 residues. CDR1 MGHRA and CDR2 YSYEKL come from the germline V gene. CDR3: CASSFRLAGGLASSYEQYF. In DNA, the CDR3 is TGCGCCAGCAGCTTCCGACTAGCGGGAGGCTTAGCTAGCTCCTACGAGCAGTACTTC.

The CDR3: CASSFSSLRKSTEAFF. The DNA of the CDR3 is TGTGCCAGCAGCTTCAGTAGTTTGAGGAAATCGACTGAAGCTTTCTTT. The chain couples TRBV5-6 to TRBJ1-1; D remains unclear. The CDR3 consists of 16 residues. V lost 2 bases and J 5 bases, leaving 19 bases between the germline ends. CDR1 and CDR2 (germline): SGHDT, YYEEEE. Supplemented by reference TRBV5-6 and TRBJ1-1, the full variable domain reads DAGVTQSPTHLIKTRGQQVTLRCSPKSGHDTVSWYQQALGQGPQFIFQYYEEEERQRGNFPDRFSGHQFPNYSSELNVNALLLGDSALYLCASSFSSLRKSTEAFFGQGTRLTVV.

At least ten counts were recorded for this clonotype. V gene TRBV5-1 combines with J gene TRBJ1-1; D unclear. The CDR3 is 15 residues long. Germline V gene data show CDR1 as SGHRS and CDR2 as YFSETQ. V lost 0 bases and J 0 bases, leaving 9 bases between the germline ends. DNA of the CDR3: TGCGCCAGCAGCTTGGGGTGGGATGTGAACACTGAAGCTTTCTTT. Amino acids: CASSLGWDVNTEAFF.

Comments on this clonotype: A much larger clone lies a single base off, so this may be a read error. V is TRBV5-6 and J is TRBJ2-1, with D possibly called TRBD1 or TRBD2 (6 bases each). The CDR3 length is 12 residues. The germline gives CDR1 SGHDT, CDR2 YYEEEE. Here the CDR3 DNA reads TGTGCCAGCAGTTGGGGGGCCAATGAGCGGTTCTTC. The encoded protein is CASSWGANERFF. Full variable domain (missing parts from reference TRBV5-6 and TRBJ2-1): DAGVTQSPTHLIKTRGQQVTLRCSPKSGHDTVSWYQQALGQGPQFIFQYYEEEERQRGNFPDRFSGHQFPNYSSELNVNALLLGDSALYLCASSWGANERFFGPGTRLTVL.

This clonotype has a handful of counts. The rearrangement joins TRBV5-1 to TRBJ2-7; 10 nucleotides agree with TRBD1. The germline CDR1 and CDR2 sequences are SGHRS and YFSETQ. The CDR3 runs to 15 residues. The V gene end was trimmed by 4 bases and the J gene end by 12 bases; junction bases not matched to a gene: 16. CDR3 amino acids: CASSPTGTGDGVRYF. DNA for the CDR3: TGCGCCAGCAGCCCCACCGGGACAGGGGACGGGGTGCGGTACTTC.

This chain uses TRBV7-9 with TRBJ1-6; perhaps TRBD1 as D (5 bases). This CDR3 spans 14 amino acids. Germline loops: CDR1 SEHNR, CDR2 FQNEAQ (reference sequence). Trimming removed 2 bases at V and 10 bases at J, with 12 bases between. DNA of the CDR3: TGTGCCAGCAGCTTAAATGGGGCCGACTCACCCCTCCACTTT. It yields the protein CASSLNGADSPLHF.

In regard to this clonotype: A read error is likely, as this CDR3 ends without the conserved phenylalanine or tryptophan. This chain's CDR3 is CASSGPHERRGTEAFL. CDR3 DNA: TGTGCCAGCAGCGGACCACACGAACGGCGCGGCACTGAAGCTTTCCTT. The chain uses TRBV7-9 and TRBJ1-1, with no clear D. This CDR3 contains 16 residues. Trimming took 5 bases from V and 4 from J, leaving 20 bases between them. Germline loops: CDR1 SEHNR, CDR2 FQNEAQ (reference sequence).

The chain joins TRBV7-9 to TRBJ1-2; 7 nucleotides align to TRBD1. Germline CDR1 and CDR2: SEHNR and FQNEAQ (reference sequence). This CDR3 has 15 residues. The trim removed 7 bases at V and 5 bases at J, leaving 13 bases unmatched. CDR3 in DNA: TGTGCCAGCACCCCCGGAGACAGGGAATCGTATGGCTACACCTTC. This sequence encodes CASTPGDRESYGYTF. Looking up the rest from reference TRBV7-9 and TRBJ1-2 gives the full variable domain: DTGVSQNPRHKITKRGQNVTFRCDPISEHNRLYWYRQTLGQGPEFLTYFQNEAQLEKSRLLSDRFSAERPKGSFSTLEIQRTEQGDSAMYLCASTPGDRESYGYTFGSGTRLTVV.

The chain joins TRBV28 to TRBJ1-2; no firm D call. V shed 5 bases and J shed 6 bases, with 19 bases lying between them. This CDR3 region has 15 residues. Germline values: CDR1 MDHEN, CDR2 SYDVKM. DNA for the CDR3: TGTGCCAGCAGTCCGGCAATTTGGTCGGAAAATGGCTACACCTTC. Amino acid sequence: CASSPAIWSENGYTF.

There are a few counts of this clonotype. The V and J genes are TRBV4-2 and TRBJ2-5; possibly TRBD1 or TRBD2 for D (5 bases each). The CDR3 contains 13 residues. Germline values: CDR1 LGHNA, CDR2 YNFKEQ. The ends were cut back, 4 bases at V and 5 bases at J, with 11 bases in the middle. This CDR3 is CASSPQDLETQYF. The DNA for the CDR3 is TGTGCCAGCAGCCCACAGGACTTGGAGACCCAGTACTTC.

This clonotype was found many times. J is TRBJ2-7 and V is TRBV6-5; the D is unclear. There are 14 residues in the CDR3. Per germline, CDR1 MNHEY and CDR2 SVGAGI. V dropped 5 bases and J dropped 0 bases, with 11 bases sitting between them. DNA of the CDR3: TGTGCCAGCAGTAATAGAAAGGTCTCCTACGAGCAGTACTTC. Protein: CASSNRKVSYEQYF.

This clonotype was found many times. CDR3 loop: CSAPPTSGFQETQYF. CDR3 DNA: TGCAGTGCTCCCCCGACTAGCGGGTTCCAAGAGACCCAGTACTTC. The chain employs TRBV20-1 and TRBJ2-5; 10 bases are shared with TRBD2. V gave up 5 bases and J gave up 1 base; unmatched junction bases: 7. This CDR3 has 15 residues. The germline V gene encodes CDR1 DFQATT and CDR2 SNEGSKA (reference sequence).

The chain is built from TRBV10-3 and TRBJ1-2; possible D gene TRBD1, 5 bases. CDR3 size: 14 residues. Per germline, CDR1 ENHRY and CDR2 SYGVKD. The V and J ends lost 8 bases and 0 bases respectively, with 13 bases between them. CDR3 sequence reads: CAISRGRTNYGYTF. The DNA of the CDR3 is TGTGCCATCTCGAGGGGACGTACTAACTATGGCTACACCTTC.

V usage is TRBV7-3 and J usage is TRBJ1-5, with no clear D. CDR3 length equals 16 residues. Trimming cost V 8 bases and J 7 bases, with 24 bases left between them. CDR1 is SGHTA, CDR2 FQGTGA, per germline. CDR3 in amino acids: CASGIGLAGSEQPQHF. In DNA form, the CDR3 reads TGTGCCAGCGGCATCGGACTAGCGGGGTCTGAGCAGCCCCAGCATTTT. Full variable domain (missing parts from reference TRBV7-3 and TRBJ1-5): GAGVSQTPSNKVTEKGKYVELRCDPISGHTALYWYRQSLGQGPEFLIYFQGTGAADDSGLPNDRFFAVRPEGSVSTLKIQRTERGDSAVYLCASGIGLAGSEQPQHFGDGTRLSIL.

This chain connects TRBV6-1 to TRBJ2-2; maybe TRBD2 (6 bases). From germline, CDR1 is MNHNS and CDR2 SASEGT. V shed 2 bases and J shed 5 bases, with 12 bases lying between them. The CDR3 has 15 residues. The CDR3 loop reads CASSEIEGRTGELFF. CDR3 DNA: TGTGCCAGCAGTGAAATTGAGGGGAGGACCGGGGAGCTGTTTTTT.

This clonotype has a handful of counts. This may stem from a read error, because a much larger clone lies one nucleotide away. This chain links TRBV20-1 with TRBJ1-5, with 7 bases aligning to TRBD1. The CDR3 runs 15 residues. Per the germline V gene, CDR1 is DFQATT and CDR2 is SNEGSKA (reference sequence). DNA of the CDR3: TGCAGTGCTGGAGATCCGACAGGGCCTCGGCAGCCCCAGCATTTT. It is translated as CSAGDPTGPRQPQHF.

CDR3 in DNA: TGCAGCGTTGAAGGGACAGCCAGTTTCGGAGAGACCCAGTACTTC. The encoded protein is CSVEGTASFGETQYF. The chain is built from TRBV29-1 and TRBJ2-5; tentative D call: TRBD1 (6 bases). The V and J ends lost 1 base and 4 bases respectively, with 16 bases between them. Germline CDR1 reads SQVTM; CDR2 reads ANQGSEA. The CDR3 loop spans 15 amino acids.

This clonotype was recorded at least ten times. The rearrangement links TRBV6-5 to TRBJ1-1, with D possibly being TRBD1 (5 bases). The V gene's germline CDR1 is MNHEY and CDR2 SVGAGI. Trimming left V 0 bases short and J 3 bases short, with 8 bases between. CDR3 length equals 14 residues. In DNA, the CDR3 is TGTGCCAGCAGTTACTCCGGGGGTCACACTGAAGCTTTCTTT. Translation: CASSYSGGHTEAFF.

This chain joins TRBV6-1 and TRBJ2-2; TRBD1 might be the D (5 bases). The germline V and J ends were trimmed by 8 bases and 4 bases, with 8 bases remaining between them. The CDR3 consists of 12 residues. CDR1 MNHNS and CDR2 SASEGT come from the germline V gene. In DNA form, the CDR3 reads TGTGCCAGCCCCAGGGCCACCGGGGAGCTGTTTTTT. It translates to CASPRATGELFF.

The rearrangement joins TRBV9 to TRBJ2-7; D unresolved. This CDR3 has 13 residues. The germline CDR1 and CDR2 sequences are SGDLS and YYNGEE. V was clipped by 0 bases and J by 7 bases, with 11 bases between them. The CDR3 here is CASSVGPSEEQYF. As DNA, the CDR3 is TGTGCCAGCAGCGTAGGACCGTCGGAAGAGCAGTACTTC.

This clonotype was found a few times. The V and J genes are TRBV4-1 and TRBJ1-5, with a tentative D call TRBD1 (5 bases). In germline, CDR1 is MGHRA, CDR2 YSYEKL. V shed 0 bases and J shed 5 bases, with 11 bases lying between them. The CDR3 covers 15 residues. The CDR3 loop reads CASSQDRGFDQPQHF. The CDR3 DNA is TGCGCCAGCAGCCAAGATCGGGGCTTCGATCAGCCCCAGCATTTT.

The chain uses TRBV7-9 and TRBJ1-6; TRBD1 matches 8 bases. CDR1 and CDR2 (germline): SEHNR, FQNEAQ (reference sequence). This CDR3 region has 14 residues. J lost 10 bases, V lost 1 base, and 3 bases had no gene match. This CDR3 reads CASSLGTGRSPLHF. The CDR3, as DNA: TGTGCCAGCAGCTTAGGGACAGGGCGATCACCCCTCCACTTT. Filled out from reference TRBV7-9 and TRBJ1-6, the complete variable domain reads DTGVSQNPRHKITKRGQNVTFRCDPISEHNRLYWYRQTLGQGPEFLTYFQNEAQLEKSRLLSDRFSAERPKGSFSTLEIQRTEQGDSAMYLCASSLGTGRSPLHFGNGTRLTVT.

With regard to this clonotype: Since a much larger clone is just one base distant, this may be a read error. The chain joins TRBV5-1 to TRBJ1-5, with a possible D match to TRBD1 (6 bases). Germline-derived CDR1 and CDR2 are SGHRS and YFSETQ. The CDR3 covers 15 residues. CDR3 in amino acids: CASRERTGYNQPQHF. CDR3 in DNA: TGTGCCAGCAGGGAGAGAACAGGGTACAATCAGCCCCAGCATTTT.

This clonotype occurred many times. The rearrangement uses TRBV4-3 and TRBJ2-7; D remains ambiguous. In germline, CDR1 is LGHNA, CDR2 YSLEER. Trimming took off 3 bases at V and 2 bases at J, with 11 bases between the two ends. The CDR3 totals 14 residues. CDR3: CASSQGTETYEQYF. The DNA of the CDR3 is TGCGCCAGCAGCCAGGGTACAGAGACCTACGAGCAGTACTTC.

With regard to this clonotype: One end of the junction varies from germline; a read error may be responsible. CDR3 sequence reads: CASSQVVGRGRTEAFF. The CDR3 DNA reads as TGTGCCAGCAGCCAAGTTGTTGGCAGGGGGAGGACTGAGGCTTTCTTT. The V gene is TRBV14, the J gene TRBJ1-1; the match to TRBD1 covers 7 bases. Germline V CDR1 and CDR2: SGHDN, FVKESK. This CDR3 has 16 residues.